The entry below describes one TCR beta chain. Deletions cut 7 bases from V and 0 bases from J, with 10 bases between. This CDR3 region has 14 residues. The V gene's germline CDR1 is MNHNS and CDR2 SASEGT. The sample is drawn from a study of blood T cells in healthy people across ages. Through a sample-barcoded 5' primer and a J-beta primer mix, a second PCR was run for roughly 6 to 11 cycles. A template-switch adaptor containing 12 random nucleotides labeled each cDNA molecule. TCRdb reprocessed the 5' RACE reads with MiXCR, giving one entry per CDR3 protein. The table lists 1.4 million to 1.5 million distinct CDR3 sequences, approximately 40% of them singletons.

The clonotype originates from a woman under 30 in good health. The chain carries TRBV6-1 and TRBJ1-5; tentative D call: TRBD1 (5 bases). Material for sequencing was blood. The CDR3 DNA follows: TGTGCCAGCACGGGGGGAAATAGCAATCAGCCCCAGCATTTT. Encoded protein: CASTGGNSNQPQHF.